There are many counts of the clone carrying this TCR beta chain. Its matching antigen is unknown. The sample originates from a study of T-cell reconstitution after alpha-beta-depleted transplantation in children. Broader study findings: Several hundred rapidly expanded clones from non-depleted graft cells reportedly supplied alpha-beta T cells about two months post-transplant. The study traced high day-60 TCRbeta diversity in some patients to surviving recipient T cells and thymic progenitors.

For TCRbeta, the library was prepared with unique molecular identifiers. TCRdb fed the PCR reads into MiXCR, producing one record per CDR3 protein. The table includes 250,000 to 300,000 distinct CDR3 sequences, around 10% detected once. The specimen was PBMCs, collected before TCRalphabeta/CD19-depleted stem cell transplant. The TCR sequence derives from a boy less than two years old with acute myeloid leukemia, due to receive a stem cell transplant.

The CDR3 loop reads CASSSGLAPPDTQYF. CDR3 DNA sequence: TGCGCCAGCAGCTCGGGACTAGCCCCTCCCGATACGCAGTATTTT. The chain joins TRBV5-1 to TRBJ2-3; 9 bases align to TRBD2. Germline CDR1 SGHRS, CDR2 YFSETQ. The V gene end was trimmed by 3 bases and the J gene end by 6 bases; junction bases not matched to a gene: 8. The CDR3 totals 15 residues.